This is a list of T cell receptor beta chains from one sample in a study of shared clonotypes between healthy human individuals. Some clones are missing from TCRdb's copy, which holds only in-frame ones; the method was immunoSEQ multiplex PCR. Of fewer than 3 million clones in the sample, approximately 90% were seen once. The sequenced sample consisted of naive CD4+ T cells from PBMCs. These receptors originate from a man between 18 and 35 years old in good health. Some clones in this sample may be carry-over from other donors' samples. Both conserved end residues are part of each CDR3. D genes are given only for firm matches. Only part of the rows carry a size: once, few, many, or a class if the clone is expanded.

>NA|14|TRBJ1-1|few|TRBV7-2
CASRFQGENTEAFF
TGTGCCAGCAGATTTCAAGGGGAGAACACTGAAGCTTTCTTT
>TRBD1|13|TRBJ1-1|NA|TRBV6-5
CASSPGTVTEAFF
TGTGCCAGCAGTCCCGGGACAGTCACTGAAGCTTTCTTT
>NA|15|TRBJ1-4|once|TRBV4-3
CASSQDVGRKDKLFF
TGCGCCAGCAGCCAAGATGTGGGGAGGAAGGACAAACTGTTTTTT
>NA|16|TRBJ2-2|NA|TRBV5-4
CASSLGVGKNTGELFF
TGTGCCAGCAGCTTGGGGGTAGGGAAGAACACCGGGGAGCTGTTTTTT
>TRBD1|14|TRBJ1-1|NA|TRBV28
CASSSTGVGTEAFF
TGTGCCAGCAGTTCGACAGGGGTAGGAACTGAAGCTTTCTTT
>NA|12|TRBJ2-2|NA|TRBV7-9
CASSSRAGELFF
TGTGCCAGCAGTTCTCGGGCCGGGGAGCTGTTTTTT
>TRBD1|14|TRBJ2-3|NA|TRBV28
CASSSWTGTDTQYF
TGTGCCAGCAGTTCGTGGACAGGGACAGATACGCAGTATTTT
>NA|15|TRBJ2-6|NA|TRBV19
CATQGLNSGANVLTF
TGTGCCACCCAGGGTCTAAACTCTGGGGCCAACGTCCTGACTTTC
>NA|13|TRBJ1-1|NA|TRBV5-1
CATSSGGNTEAFF
TGCGCCACGAGTAGCGGGGGCAACACTGAAGCTTTCTTT
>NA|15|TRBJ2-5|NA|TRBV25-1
CASSDPRGSGETQYF
TGTGCCAGCAGTGACCCCAGGGGATCGGGGGAGACCCAGTACTTC
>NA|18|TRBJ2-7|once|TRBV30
CAWSSGWDKAGTAGEQYF
TGTGCCTGGAGTTCTGGGTGGGATAAAGCGGGGACAGCGGGAGAGCAGTACTTC
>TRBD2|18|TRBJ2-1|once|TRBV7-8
CASSGVILGLAGFNEQFF
TGTGCCAGCAGCGGCGTGATACTCGGACTAGCGGGCTTCAATGAGCAGTTCTTC
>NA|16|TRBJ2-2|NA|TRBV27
CASSLRYRESSGELFF
TGTGCCAGCAGTTTACGATACAGGGAGAGCTCCGGGGAGCTGTTTTTT
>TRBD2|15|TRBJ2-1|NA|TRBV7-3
CASSWTSGFYNEQFF
TGTGCCAGCAGCTGGACTAGCGGGTTTTACAATGAGCAGTTCTTC
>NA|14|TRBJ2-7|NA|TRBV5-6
CASSLGAGSYEQYF
TGTGCCAGCAGCTTGGGGGCGGGATCCTACGAGCAGTACTTC
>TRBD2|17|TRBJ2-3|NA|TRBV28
CASSLNHGSGTTDTQYF
TGTGCCAGCAGTTTAAATCATGGTAGCGGGACCACAGATACGCAGTATTTT
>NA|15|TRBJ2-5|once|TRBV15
CATSRDRLVQETQYF
TGTGCCACCAGCAGAGATAGGCTAGTGCAAGAGACCCAGTACTTC
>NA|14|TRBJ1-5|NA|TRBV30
CAWSMVSHGQPQHF
TGTGCCTGGAGTATGGTGAGCCACGGCCAGCCCCAGCATTTT
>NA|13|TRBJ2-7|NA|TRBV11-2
CASSLDRFYEQYF
TGTGCCAGCAGCTTAGATAGGTTCTACGAGCAGTACTTC
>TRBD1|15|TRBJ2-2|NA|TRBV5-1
CASSFGQGAPGELFF
TGCGCCAGCAGCTTCGGGCAGGGGGCGCCCGGGGAGCTGTTTTTT
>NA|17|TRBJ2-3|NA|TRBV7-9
CASSLPPGAGIPDTQYF
TGTGCCAGCAGCTTACCACCGGGGGCTGGGATCCCAGATACGCAGTATTTT
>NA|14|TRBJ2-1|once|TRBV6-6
CASSYSKVLGEQFF
TGTGCCAGCAGTTACTCGAAAGTCCTGGGGGAGCAGTTCTTC
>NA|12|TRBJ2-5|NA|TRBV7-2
CASSLWPETQYF
TGTGCCAGCAGCTTGTGGCCAGAGACCCAGTACTTC
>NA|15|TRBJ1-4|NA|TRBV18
CASSQSGTLDEKLFF
TGTGCCAGCTCGCAATCCGGGACCCTGGATGAAAAACTGTTTTTT
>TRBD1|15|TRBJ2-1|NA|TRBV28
CASNPPGGEYNEQFF
TGTGCCAGCAATCCCCCAGGGGGCGAGTACAATGAGCAGTTCTTC
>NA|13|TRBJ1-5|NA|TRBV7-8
CASSAGKNQPQHF
TGTGCCAGCAGCGCAGGGAAAAATCAGCCCCAGCATTTT
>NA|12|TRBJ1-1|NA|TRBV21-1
CASSLVSVEAFF
TGTGCCAGCAGCCTCGTCTCCGTTGAAGCTTTCTTT
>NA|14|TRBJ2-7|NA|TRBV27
CASSPGPPGREQYF
TGTGCCAGCAGTCCGGGGCCCCCAGGGCGCGAGCAGTACTTC
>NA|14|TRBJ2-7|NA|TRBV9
CASSPRLAAYEQYF
TGTGCCAGCAGCCCCCGACTCGCAGCCTACGAGCAGTACTTC
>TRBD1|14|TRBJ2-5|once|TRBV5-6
CASNIQGAGETQYF
TGTGCCAGCAACATACAGGGGGCAGGCGAGACCCAGTACTTC
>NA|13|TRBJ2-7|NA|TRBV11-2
CASSSRADYEQYF
TGTGCCAGCAGCTCTCGAGCAGATTACGAGCAGTACTTC
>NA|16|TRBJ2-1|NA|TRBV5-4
CASRPAGSGNYNEQFF
TGTGCCAGCAGGCCGGCGGGCAGTGGGAACTATAATGAGCAGTTCTTC
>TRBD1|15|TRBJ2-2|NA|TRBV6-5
CASSYRQGVTGELFF
TGTGCCAGCAGTTACCGACAGGGGGTCACCGGGGAGCTGTTTTTT
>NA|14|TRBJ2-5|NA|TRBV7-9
CASSLVSLAETQYF
TGTGCCAGCAGCTTAGTCAGTCTGGCGGAGACCCAGTACTTC
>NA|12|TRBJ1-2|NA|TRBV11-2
CASSLKRNGYTF
TGTGCCAGCAGCTTAAAGCGGAATGGCTACACCTTC